This is a list of T cell receptor beta chains from one sample in a study of T cell responses to AZD1222 COVID-19 vaccine. Sequencing used immunoSEQ multiplex PCR; TCRdb keeps in-frame clones, though not all of them. Of 130,000 or so clones listed, roughly nine tenths are singletons. The sequencing here drew on peripheral blood, taken on day 0 of AZD1222 vaccination. Source of these receptors: an adult in good health. Each CDR3 is given with its conserved first and last residue. Fields, in order: D gene, V gene, clone size, J gene, CDR3 DNA, CDR3 protein. A D gene is named only where the DNA matches it firmly. Size tells how often a clone was seen (once, few, many) or the class of an expanded clone, and some rows leave it out.

D gene: -; V gene: TRBV15; clone size: -; J gene: TRBJ1-3; CDR3 DNA: TGTGCCACCAGCCGCCCGGGGCGAAACACCATATATTTT; CDR3 protein: CATSRPGRNTIYF
D gene: -; V gene: TRBV5-4; clone size: few; J gene: TRBJ2-4; CDR3 DNA: TGTGCCAGCAGCTTGGTCCCGGGTCCAAACATTCAGTACTTC; CDR3 protein: CASSLVPGPNIQYF
D gene: TRBD2; V gene: TRBV11-2; clone size: -; J gene: TRBJ2-1; CDR3 DNA: TGTGCCAGCAGCTCAGCCGGGACTAGCGGGAGGTTCGCCTACAATGAGCAGTTCTTC; CDR3 protein: CASSSAGTSGRFAYNEQFF
D gene: -; V gene: TRBV14; clone size: -; J gene: TRBJ2-7; CDR3 DNA: TGTGCCAGCAGCCGGCTCCCGTGGAACGAGCAGTACTTC; CDR3 protein: CASSRLPWNEQYF
D gene: -; V gene: TRBV6-5; clone size: once; J gene: TRBJ1-1; CDR3 DNA: TGTGCCAGCAGTTACGGAGGAACGGGGACTGAAGCTTTCTTT; CDR3 protein: CASSYGGTGTEAFF
D gene: TRBD1; V gene: TRBV5-1; clone size: -; J gene: TRBJ1-1; CDR3 DNA: TGCGCCAGCAGCGTCATCGACAGGGGTGATGAAGCTTTCTTT; CDR3 protein: CASSVIDRGDEAFF
D gene: -; V gene: TRBV3-1/TRBV3-2; clone size: once; J gene: TRBJ1-6; CDR3 DNA: TGTGCCAGCAGCCAAGAAGTTGGCGGTTTTAATTCACCCCTCCACTTT; CDR3 protein: CASSQEVGGFNSPLHF
D gene: TRBD1; V gene: TRBV6-5; clone size: -; J gene: TRBJ2-2; CDR3 DNA: TGTGCCAGCAGTCGACAGGGGGCGAGTCCCGGGGAGCTGTTTTTT; CDR3 protein: CASSRQGASPGELFF
D gene: TRBD2; V gene: TRBV10-2; clone size: -; J gene: TRBJ2-1; CDR3 DNA: TGCGCCAGCACTAGCGGGAGGGCCAATGAGCAGTTCTTC; CDR3 protein: CASTSGRANEQFF
D gene: -; V gene: TRBV4-1; clone size: -; J gene: TRBJ1-6; CDR3 DNA: TGCGCCAGCAGCCAAGATTATCGGTCACTTAATTCACCCCTCCACTTT; CDR3 protein: CASSQDYRSLNSPLHF
D gene: -; V gene: TRBV5-1; clone size: -; J gene: TRBJ2-1; CDR3 DNA: TGCGCCAGCAGCATCGACCCGGGACTCTGGGAAAATGAGCAGTTCTTC; CDR3 protein: CASSIDPGLWENEQFF
D gene: TRBD1; V gene: TRBV7-8; clone size: -; J gene: TRBJ1-1; CDR3 DNA: TGTGCCAGCAGCTTAACGACAGGGTGGGACACTGAAGCTTTCTTT; CDR3 protein: CASSLTTGWDTEAFF
D gene: -; V gene: TRBV12-2; clone size: -; J gene: TRBJ1-4; CDR3 DNA: TGTGCAAGTCGCTTAGTTAGAAGCGAAAAACTGTTTTTT; CDR3 protein: CASRLVRSEKLFF
D gene: TRBD1; V gene: TRBV6-1; clone size: -; J gene: TRBJ2-2; CDR3 DNA: TGTGCCAGCAGTGCACAGGGGCCCATGGTGGCCGGGGAGCTGTTTTTT; CDR3 protein: CASSAQGPMVAGELFF
D gene: -; V gene: TRBV3-1/TRBV3-2; clone size: once; J gene: TRBJ1-4; CDR3 DNA: TGTGCCAGCAGCCCACAAACAGGGAGAGCTAATGAAAAACTGTTTTTT; CDR3 protein: CASSPQTGRANEKLFF
D gene: -; V gene: TRBV4-2; clone size: -; J gene: TRBJ1-6; CDR3 DNA: TGTGCCAGCAGCCAAGGACAGCTCATCGATAATTCACCCCTCCACTTT; CDR3 protein: CASSQGQLIDNSPLHF
D gene: TRBD2; V gene: TRBV4-3; clone size: -; J gene: TRBJ2-3; CDR3 DNA: TGCGCCAGCAGCTCAAGGGGGCCCGGGACTAGCGGTAGCACAGATACGCAGTATTTT; CDR3 protein: CASSSRGPGTSGSTDTQYF
D gene: TRBD1; V gene: TRBV6-5; clone size: -; J gene: TRBJ1-1; CDR3 DNA: TGTGCCAGCAGTTACGGGGCAGGGGGAAAAGCTTTCTTT; CDR3 protein: CASSYGAGGKAFF
D gene: -; V gene: TRBV7-8; clone size: once; J gene: TRBJ2-7; CDR3 DNA: TGTGCCAGCAGCTGGGACCGAGCGAGGGGGGGGGCCAGAGGACACGAGCAGTACTTC; CDR3 protein: CASSWDRARGGARGHEQYF
D gene: -; V gene: TRBV7-9; clone size: -; J gene: TRBJ2-1; CDR3 DNA: TGTGCCAGCAGCTTAGAACCGAGGGGAGTAAGGTATGAGCAGTTCTTC; CDR3 protein: CASSLEPRGVRYEQFF
D gene: TRBD1; V gene: TRBV4-3; clone size: -; J gene: TRBJ1-2; CDR3 DNA: TGCGCCAGCAGCCGCGACAGGGGGCCCTATGGCTACACCTTC; CDR3 protein: CASSRDRGPYGYTF
D gene: TRBD1; V gene: TRBV15; clone size: -; J gene: TRBJ2-5; CDR3 DNA: TGTGCCACCAGCAGAGAGAGGGGACAGGGGTACCAAGAGACCCAGTACTTC; CDR3 protein: CATSRERGQGYQETQYF
D gene: -; V gene: TRBV15; clone size: -; J gene: TRBJ1-5; CDR3 DNA: TGTGCCACCAGCAGAGATTATGGGCCTTTGGGTCAGCCCCAGCATTTT; CDR3 protein: CATSRDYGPLGQPQHF
D gene: -; V gene: TRBV7-9; clone size: -; J gene: TRBJ2-5; CDR3 DNA: TGTGCCAGCAGCCCCGGCTCCGCGGGGGAGACCCAGTACTTC; CDR3 protein: CASSPGSAGETQYF
D gene: -; V gene: TRBV7-3; clone size: -; J gene: TRBJ2-2; CDR3 DNA: TGTGCCAGCAAGCGAGGACAAAGCGGGTCCACCGGGGAGCTGTTTTTT; CDR3 protein: CASKRGQSGSTGELFF
D gene: -; V gene: TRBV7-2; clone size: -; J gene: TRBJ1-4; CDR3 DNA: TGTGCCAGCAGCCCCAGGGGACGGCGAACTCGAGAAAAACTGTTTTTT; CDR3 protein: CASSPRGRRTREKLFF
D gene: -; V gene: TRBV7-2; clone size: -; J gene: TRBJ1-3; CDR3 DNA: TGTGCCAGCAGCTCGGGACCAGGAAGTCTTGGAAACACCATATATTTT; CDR3 protein: CASSSGPGSLGNTIYF
D gene: -; V gene: TRBV4-3; clone size: -; J gene: TRBJ1-1; CDR3 DNA: TGCGCCAGCAGCCAAGGGGCCCGGGCTGAAGCTTTCTTT; CDR3 protein: CASSQGARAEAFF
D gene: TRBD2; V gene: TRBV6-2/TRBV6-3; clone size: few; J gene: TRBJ2-3; CDR3 DNA: TGTGCCAGCAGTCCACCGGGACTACTCACAGATACGCAGTATTTT; CDR3 protein: CASSPPGLLTDTQYF
D gene: -; V gene: TRBV2; clone size: -; J gene: TRBJ1-5; CDR3 DNA: TGTGCCAGCAGTGAAGTTGCGACAGTTAATCAGCCCCAGCATTTT; CDR3 protein: CASSEVATVNQPQHF
D gene: TRBD2; V gene: TRBV6-5; clone size: -; J gene: TRBJ2-2; CDR3 DNA: TGTGCCAGCGGCGGGAGGGACGCGAACACCGGGGAGCTGTTTTTT; CDR3 protein: CASGGRDANTGELFF
D gene: TRBD1; V gene: TRBV6-5; clone size: -; J gene: TRBJ2-5; CDR3 DNA: TGTGCCAGCAGCCAAACAGGGGGCCTTCAAGAGACCCAGTACTTC; CDR3 protein: CASSQTGGLQETQYF
D gene: -; V gene: TRBV3-1/TRBV3-2; clone size: -; J gene: TRBJ1-2; CDR3 DNA: TGTGCCAGCAGCCAAGCGCAGCGTTTGAACTATGGCTACACCTTC; CDR3 protein: CASSQAQRLNYGYTF
D gene: -; V gene: TRBV2; clone size: -; J gene: TRBJ1-2; CDR3 DNA: TGTGCCAGCAGTGTAGGGGTGGGCTTCTATGGCTACACCTTC; CDR3 protein: CASSVGVGFYGYTF
D gene: -; V gene: TRBV18; clone size: -; J gene: TRBJ1-4; CDR3 DNA: TGTGCCAGCTCACCACTCCCGGGACACACTAATGAAAAACTGTTTTTT; CDR3 protein: CASSPLPGHTNEKLFF
D gene: -; V gene: TRBV5-5; clone size: -; J gene: TRBJ2-5; CDR3 DNA: TGTGCCAGCAGCTTGGGGACGTCACAAGAGACCCAGTACTTC; CDR3 protein: CASSLGTSQETQYF
D gene: TRBD2; V gene: TRBV11-2; clone size: -; J gene: TRBJ2-7; CDR3 DNA: TGTGCCAGCAGCTGGGGACTATCAGTCTACGAGCAGTACTTC; CDR3 protein: CASSWGLSVYEQYF
D gene: -; V gene: TRBV10-3; clone size: -; J gene: TRBJ1-2; CDR3 DNA: TGTGCCATCAGTGAGTCTCGTGGGCATGGCTACACCTTC; CDR3 protein: CAISESRGHGYTF
D gene: -; V gene: TRBV6-2/TRBV6-3; clone size: -; J gene: TRBJ1-2; CDR3 DNA: TGTGCCAGCAGTTCCGGGACCGTCCCCAGCTATGGCTACACCTTC; CDR3 protein: CASSSGTVPSYGYTF
D gene: -; V gene: TRBV28; clone size: once; J gene: TRBJ1-1; CDR3 DNA: TGTGCCAGCAGTTCAGACATGTTATTGAAGCGGAGCTTT; CDR3 protein: CASSSDMLLKRSF
D gene: -; V gene: TRBV28; clone size: -; J gene: TRBJ1-4; CDR3 DNA: TGTGCCAGCAGTTTAGGGGGGCAGGGGAATGAAAAACTGTTTTTT; CDR3 protein: CASSLGGQGNEKLFF
D gene: -; V gene: TRBV11-3; clone size: -; J gene: TRBJ2-3; CDR3 DNA: TGTGCCAGCAGCGGGGGGTCGGGGAGCACAGATACGCAGTATTTT; CDR3 protein: CASSGGSGSTDTQYF
D gene: -; V gene: TRBV23-1; clone size: -; J gene: TRBJ2-1; CDR3 DNA: TGCGCCAGCACCCTCGAGGGGGGATACAATGAGCAGTTCTTC; CDR3 protein: CASTLEGGYNEQFF
D gene: -; V gene: TRBV11-2; clone size: -; J gene: TRBJ2-2; CDR3 DNA: TGTGCCAGCAGTCTCTGGGACCCGAAAACCGGGGAGCTGTTTTTT; CDR3 protein: CASSLWDPKTGELFF
D gene: TRBD1; V gene: TRBV24-1; clone size: -; J gene: TRBJ2-1; CDR3 DNA: TGTGCCACCAGTGATGGACAGGGGAGCTCCTACAATGAGCAGTTCTTC; CDR3 protein: CATSDGQGSSYNEQFF
D gene: -; V gene: TRBV4-2; clone size: -; J gene: TRBJ2-2; CDR3 DNA: TGTGCCATACAGGATTCGAACACCGGGGAGCTGTTTTTT; CDR3 protein: CAIQDSNTGELFF
D gene: -; V gene: TRBV7-8; clone size: -; J gene: TRBJ1-2; CDR3 DNA: TGTGCCAGCAGCATCCATAGGGGTCTCGACTATGGCTACACCTTC; CDR3 protein: CASSIHRGLDYGYTF
D gene: -; V gene: TRBV19; clone size: -; J gene: TRBJ1-2; CDR3 DNA: TGTGCCAGTAAGCAGAACTATGGCTACACCTTC; CDR3 protein: CASKQNYGYTF
D gene: TRBD1; V gene: TRBV5-1; clone size: -; J gene: TRBJ2-5; CDR3 DNA: TGCGCCAGCAGCATACGGACAGGGGGCGTTGTAGAGACCCAGTACTTC; CDR3 protein: CASSIRTGGVVETQYF
D gene: TRBD1; V gene: TRBV5-5; clone size: -; J gene: TRBJ2-2; CDR3 DNA: TGTGCCAGCAGCCGGGACAGGGGATCACCCGGGGAGCTGTTTTTT; CDR3 protein: CASSRDRGSPGELFF
D gene: TRBD1; V gene: TRBV29-1; clone size: -; J gene: TRBJ2-7; CDR3 DNA: TGCAGCACGCTAGGACAGGGCCACGAGCAGTACTTC; CDR3 protein: CSTLGQGHEQYF
D gene: -; V gene: TRBV6-1; clone size: -; J gene: TRBJ1-2; CDR3 DNA: TGTGCCAGCAGTGAATTCCTGGTTGGCTACACCTTC; CDR3 protein: CASSEFLVGYTF
D gene: -; V gene: TRBV5-1; clone size: -; J gene: TRBJ1-1; CDR3 DNA: TGCGCCAGCAGCTTGGCGAGGGGACCTGAAGCTTTCTTT; CDR3 protein: CASSLARGPEAFF
D gene: TRBD1; V gene: TRBV6-5; clone size: -; J gene: TRBJ2-7; CDR3 DNA: TGTGCCAGCAGTATCGGGACAGTGGGCGGCTACGAGCAGTACTTC; CDR3 protein: CASSIGTVGGYEQYF
D gene: -; V gene: TRBV19; clone size: once; J gene: TRBJ1-3; CDR3 DNA: TGTGCCAGTAGCCCGAATCGACTAACCGGGACAGGAAACACCATATATTTT; CDR3 protein: CASSPNRLTGTGNTIYF
D gene: TRBD1; V gene: TRBV4-2; clone size: -; J gene: TRBJ1-2; CDR3 DNA: TGTGCCAGCAGCCCTTCCCGTGCAGGGGGTGGCTACACCTTC; CDR3 protein: CASSPSRAGGGYTF
D gene: -; V gene: TRBV9; clone size: -; J gene: TRBJ1-5; CDR3 DNA: TGTGCCAGCAGCGTAGAGGCGAATAGCAATCAGCCCCAGCATTTT; CDR3 protein: CASSVEANSNQPQHF
D gene: -; V gene: TRBV2; clone size: -; J gene: TRBJ1-5; CDR3 DNA: TGTGCCAGCAGTGTCCGGGACAAGAATCAGCCCCAGCATTTT; CDR3 protein: CASSVRDKNQPQHF
D gene: -; V gene: TRBV29-1; clone size: -; J gene: TRBJ2-7; CDR3 DNA: TGCAGCGGGGTGACAGGTCACTCCTACGAGCAGTACTTC; CDR3 protein: CSGVTGHSYEQYF